What follows is one T cell receptor (beta chain) and its context. No antigen is known for it. The sample belongs to a study of T cells after yellow fever vaccination. Study-wide results and limits: In FACS-sorted repertoires, abundant clonotypes from the bulk population could appear as contaminants.

The germline V gene has CDR1 MNHEY and CDR2 SVGAGI. V lost 2 bases, J lost 15 bases, and 23 bases lay in between. The CDR3 contains 15 residues. Via MiXCR, TCRdb re-called the 5' RACE reads, giving one row per CDR3 protein. This table has fewer than 350,000 distinct CDR3 sequences, more than 3% appearing once. Sequenced material: PBMCs, taken on the day of the yellow fever booster vaccination. This receptor was taken from a man aged 18 to 30 who received the YFV17D yellow fever vaccine. The chain carries TRBV6-5 and TRBJ2-1; TRBD1 might be the D (6 bases). CDR3: CASSYTLFDRRALFF. In DNA, the CDR3 is TGTGCCAGCAGTTACACCCTTTTTGACAGGCGGGCCCTGTTCTTC.